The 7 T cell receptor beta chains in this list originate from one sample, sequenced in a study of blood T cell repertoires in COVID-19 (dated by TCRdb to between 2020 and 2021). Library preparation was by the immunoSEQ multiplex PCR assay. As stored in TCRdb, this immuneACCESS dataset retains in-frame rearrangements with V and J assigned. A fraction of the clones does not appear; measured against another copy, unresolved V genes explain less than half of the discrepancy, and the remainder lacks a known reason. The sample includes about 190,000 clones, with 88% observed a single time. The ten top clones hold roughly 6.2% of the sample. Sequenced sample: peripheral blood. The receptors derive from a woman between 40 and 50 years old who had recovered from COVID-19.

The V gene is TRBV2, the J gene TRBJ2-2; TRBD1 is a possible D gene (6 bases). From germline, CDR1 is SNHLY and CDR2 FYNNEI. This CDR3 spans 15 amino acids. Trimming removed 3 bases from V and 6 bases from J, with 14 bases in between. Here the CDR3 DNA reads TGTGCCAGCAGTGATACGGCAGGGGAAGCCGGGGAGCTGTTTTTT. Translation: CASSDTAGEAGELFF.

The CDR3 nucleotides are TGTGCCAGCAGTTTATCTAGCGGGGAGGGGCAAGAGACCCAGTACTTC. Amino acid sequence: CASSLSSGEGQETQYF. This chain joins TRBV28 and TRBJ2-5, with TRBD2 matching over 9 bases. Germline CDR1 and CDR2: MDHEN and SYDVKM. The CDR3 is 16 residues long. V gave up 1 base and J gave up 2 bases; unmatched junction bases: 5.

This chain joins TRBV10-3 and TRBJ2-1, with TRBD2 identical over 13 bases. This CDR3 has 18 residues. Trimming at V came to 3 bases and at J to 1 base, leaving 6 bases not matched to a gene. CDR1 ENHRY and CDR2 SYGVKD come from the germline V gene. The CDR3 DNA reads TGTGCCATCAGTGAACTAGCGGGAGGGCCCTCGTCCTACAATGAGCAGTTCTTC. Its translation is CAISELAGGPSSYNEQFF.

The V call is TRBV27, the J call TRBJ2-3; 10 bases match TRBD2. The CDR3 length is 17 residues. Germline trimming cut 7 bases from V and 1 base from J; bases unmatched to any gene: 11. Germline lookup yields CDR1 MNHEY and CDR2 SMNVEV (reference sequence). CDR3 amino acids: CASKENLGTSGTDTQYF. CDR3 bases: TGTGCCAGCAAAGAAAACCTCGGGACTAGCGGCACAGATACGCAGTATTTT.

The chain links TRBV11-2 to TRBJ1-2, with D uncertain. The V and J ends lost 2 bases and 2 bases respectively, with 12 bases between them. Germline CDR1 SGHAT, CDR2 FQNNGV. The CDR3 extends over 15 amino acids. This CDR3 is CASSLSTGFNYGYTF. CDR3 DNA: TGTGCCAGCAGCTTATCTACGGGATTCAACTATGGCTACACCTTC.

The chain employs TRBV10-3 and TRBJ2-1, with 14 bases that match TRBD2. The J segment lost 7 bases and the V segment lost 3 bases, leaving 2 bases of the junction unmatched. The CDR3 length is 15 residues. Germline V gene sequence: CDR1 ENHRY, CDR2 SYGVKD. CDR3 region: CAISERLAGGNEQFF. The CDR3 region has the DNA TGTGCCATCAGTGAACGACTAGCGGGAGGGAATGAGCAGTTCTTC.

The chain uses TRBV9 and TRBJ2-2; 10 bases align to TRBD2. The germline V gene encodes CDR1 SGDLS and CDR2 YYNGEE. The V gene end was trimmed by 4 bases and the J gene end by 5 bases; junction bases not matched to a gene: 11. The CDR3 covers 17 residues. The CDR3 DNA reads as TGTGCCAGCAGCCGAGGGATAGCGGGAGGAAATACCGGGGAGCTGTTTTTT. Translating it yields CASSRGIAGGNTGELFF.